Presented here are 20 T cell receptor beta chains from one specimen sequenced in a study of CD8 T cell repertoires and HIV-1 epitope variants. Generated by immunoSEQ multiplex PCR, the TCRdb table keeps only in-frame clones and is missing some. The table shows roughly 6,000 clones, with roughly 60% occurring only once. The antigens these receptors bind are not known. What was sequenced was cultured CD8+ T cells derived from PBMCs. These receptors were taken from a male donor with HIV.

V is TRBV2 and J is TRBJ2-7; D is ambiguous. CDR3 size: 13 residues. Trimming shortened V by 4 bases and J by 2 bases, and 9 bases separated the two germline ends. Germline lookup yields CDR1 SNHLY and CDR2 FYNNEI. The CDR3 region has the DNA TGTGCCAGCAGTGTGCCAGGAACCTACGAGCAGTACTTC. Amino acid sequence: CASSVPGTYEQYF.

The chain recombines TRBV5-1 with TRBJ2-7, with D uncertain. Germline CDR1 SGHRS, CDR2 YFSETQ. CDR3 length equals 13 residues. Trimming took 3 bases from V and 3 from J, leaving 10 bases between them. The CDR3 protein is CASSSPSSYEQYF. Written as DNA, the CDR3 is TGCGCCAGCAGCTCGCCCTCTAGCTACGAGCAGTACTTC. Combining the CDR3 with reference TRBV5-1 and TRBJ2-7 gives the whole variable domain KAGVTQTPRYLIKTRGQQVTLSCSPISGHRSVSWYQQTPGQGLQFLFEYFSETQRNKGNFPGRFSGRQFSNSRSEMNVSTLELGDSALYLCASSSPSSYEQYFGPGTRLTVT.

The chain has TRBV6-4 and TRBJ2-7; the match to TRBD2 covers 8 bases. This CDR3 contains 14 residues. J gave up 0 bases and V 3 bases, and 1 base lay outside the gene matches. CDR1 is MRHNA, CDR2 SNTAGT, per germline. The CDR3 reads CASSESGSSYEQYF. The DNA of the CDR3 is TGTGCCAGCAGTGAAAGCGGGAGCTCCTACGAGCAGTACTTC.

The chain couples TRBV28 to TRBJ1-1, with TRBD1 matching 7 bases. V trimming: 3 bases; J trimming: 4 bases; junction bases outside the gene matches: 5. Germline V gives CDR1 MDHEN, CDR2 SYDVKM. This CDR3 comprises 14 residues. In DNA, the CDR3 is TGTGCCAGCAGTTTGGGGGCAGGGGGCACTGAAGCTTTCTTT. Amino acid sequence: CASSLGAGGTEAFF.

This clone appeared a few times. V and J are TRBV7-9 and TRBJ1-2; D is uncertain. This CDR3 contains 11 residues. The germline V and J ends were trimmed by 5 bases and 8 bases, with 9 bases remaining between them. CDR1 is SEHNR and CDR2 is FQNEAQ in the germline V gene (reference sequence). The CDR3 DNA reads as TGTGCCAGCAGCACCCGGTACGGCTACACCTTC. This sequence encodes CASSTRYGYTF.

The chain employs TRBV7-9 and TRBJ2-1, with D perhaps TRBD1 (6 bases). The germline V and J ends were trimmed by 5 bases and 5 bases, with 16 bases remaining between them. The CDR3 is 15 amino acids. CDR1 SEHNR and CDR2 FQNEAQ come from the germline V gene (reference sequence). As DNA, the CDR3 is TGTGCCAGCAGCCTCGGTCAGGGGCTAAACAATGAGCAGTTCTTC. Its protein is CASSLGQGLNNEQFF.

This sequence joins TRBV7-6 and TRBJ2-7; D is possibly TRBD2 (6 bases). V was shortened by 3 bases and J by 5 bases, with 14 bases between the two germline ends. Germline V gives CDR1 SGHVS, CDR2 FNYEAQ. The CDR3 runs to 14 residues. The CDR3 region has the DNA TGTGCCAGCAGCTTGTTCCCCGGGGGACACGAGCAGTACTTC. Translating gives CASSLFPGGHEQYF.

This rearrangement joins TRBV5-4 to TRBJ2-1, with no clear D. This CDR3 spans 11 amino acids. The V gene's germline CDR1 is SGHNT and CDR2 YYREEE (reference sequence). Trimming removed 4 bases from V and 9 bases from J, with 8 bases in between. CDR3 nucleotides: TGTGCCAGCAGCCTCGGACGTGAGCAGTTCTTC. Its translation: CASSLGREQFF.

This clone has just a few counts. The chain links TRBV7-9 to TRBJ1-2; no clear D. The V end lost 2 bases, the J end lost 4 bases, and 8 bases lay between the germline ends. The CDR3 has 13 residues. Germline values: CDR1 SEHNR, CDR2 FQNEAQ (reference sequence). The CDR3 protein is CASSLNSLYGYTF. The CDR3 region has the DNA TGTGCCAGCAGCTTAAACAGCCTCTATGGCTACACCTTC.

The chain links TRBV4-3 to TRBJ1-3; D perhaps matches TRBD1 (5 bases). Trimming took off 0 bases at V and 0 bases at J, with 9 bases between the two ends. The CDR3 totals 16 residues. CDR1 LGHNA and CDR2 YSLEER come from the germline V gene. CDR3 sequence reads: CASSQEWGDSGNTIYF. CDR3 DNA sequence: TGCGCCAGCAGCCAAGAATGGGGGGACTCTGGAAACACCATATATTTT.

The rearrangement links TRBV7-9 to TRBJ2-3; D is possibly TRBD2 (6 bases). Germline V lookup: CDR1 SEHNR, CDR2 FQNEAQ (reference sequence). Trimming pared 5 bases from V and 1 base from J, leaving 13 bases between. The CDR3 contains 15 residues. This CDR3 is CASSRGGLGTDTQYF. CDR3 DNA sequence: TGTGCCAGCAGCCGAGGAGGGTTAGGCACAGATACGCAGTATTTT.

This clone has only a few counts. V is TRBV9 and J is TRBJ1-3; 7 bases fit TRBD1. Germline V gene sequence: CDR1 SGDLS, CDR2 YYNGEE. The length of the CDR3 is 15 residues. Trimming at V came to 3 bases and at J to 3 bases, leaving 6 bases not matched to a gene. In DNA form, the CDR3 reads TGTGCCAGCAGCGCATACAGGGGAGATGGAAACACCATATATTTT. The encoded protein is CASSAYRGDGNTIYF.

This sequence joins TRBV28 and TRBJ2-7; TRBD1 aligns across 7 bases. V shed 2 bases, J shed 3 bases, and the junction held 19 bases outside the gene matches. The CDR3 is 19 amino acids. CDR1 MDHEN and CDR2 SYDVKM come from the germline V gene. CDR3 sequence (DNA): TGTGCCAGCAGTTTAGCGATCGACAGGGTTGGAGAGAAAGGCTACGAGCAGTACTTC. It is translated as CASSLAIDRVGEKGYEQYF.

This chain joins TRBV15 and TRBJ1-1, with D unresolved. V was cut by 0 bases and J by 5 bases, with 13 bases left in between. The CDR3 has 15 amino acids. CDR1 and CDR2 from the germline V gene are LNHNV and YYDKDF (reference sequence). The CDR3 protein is CATSRDRGWWTEAFF. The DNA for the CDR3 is TGTGCCACCAGCAGAGACCGAGGGTGGTGGACTGAAGCTTTCTTT.

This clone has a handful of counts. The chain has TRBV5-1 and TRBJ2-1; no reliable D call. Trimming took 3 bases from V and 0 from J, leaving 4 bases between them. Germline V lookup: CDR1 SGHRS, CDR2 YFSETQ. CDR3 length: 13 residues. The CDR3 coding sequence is TGCGCCAGCAGCTCCAGCTCCTACAATGAGCAGTTCTTC. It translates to CASSSSSYNEQFF.

The CDR3 region is CASSLESFNTEAFF. The CDR3 DNA reads TGTGCCAGCAGCTTGGAGTCATTTAACACTGAAGCTTTCTTT. The genes are TRBV5-4 and TRBJ1-1; D not certain. The CDR3 runs to 14 residues. Germline-derived CDR1 and CDR2 are SGHNT and YYREEE (reference sequence). V was shortened by 0 bases and J by 2 bases, with 8 bases between the two germline ends.

DNA of the CDR3: TGTGCCGCCGGGTCCTTCGGGCAGGGAGATTCTATAAACACCTTC. This translates into CAAGSFGQGDSINTF. The rearrangement joins TRBV13 to TRBJ1-2; the D gene is possibly TRBD1 (5 bases). This CDR3 has 15 residues. Germline CDR1 PRHDT, CDR2 FYEKMQ (reference sequence). With 11 bases removed from V and 12 bases from J, the gap between germline ends came to 31 bases.

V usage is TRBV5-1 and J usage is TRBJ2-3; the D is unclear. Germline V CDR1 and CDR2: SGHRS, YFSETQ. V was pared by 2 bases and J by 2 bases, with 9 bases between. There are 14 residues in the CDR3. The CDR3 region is CASSFDKTTDTQYF. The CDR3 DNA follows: TGCGCCAGCAGCTTTGATAAGACCACAGATACGCAGTATTTT.

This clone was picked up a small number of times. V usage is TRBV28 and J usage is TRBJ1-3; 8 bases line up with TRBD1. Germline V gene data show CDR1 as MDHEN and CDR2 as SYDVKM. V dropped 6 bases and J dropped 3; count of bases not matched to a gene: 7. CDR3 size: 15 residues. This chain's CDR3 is CASRQQGASGNTIYF. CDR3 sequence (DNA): TGTGCCAGCAGACAGCAGGGGGCAAGTGGAAACACCATATATTTT.

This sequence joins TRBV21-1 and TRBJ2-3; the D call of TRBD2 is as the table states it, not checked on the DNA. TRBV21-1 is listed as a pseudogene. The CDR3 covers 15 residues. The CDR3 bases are TGTGCCAGCAGTTCTAGCGGATCGGGCACAGATACGCAGTATTTT. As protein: CASSSSGSGTDTQYF.